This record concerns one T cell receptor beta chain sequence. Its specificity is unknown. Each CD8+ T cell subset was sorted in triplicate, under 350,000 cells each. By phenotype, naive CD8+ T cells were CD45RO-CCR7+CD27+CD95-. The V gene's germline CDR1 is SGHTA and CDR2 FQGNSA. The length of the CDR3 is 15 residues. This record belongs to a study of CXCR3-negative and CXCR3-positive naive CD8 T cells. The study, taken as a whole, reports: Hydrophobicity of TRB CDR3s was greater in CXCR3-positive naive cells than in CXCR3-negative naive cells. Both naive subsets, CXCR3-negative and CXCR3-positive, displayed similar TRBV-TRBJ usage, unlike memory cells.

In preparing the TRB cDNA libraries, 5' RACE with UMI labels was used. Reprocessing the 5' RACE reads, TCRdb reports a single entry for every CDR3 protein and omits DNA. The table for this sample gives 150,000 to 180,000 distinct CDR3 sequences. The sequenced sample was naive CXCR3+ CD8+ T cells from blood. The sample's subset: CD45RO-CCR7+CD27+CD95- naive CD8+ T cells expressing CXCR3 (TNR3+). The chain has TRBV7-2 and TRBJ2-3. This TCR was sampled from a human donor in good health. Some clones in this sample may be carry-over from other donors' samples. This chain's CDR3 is CASSLVKYSTDTQYF.